This TCR beta chain was identified in a study of immune evolution from preneoplasia to lung adenocarcinoma. Germline lookup yields CDR1 LNHDA and CDR2 SQIVND (reference sequence). The V and J ends lost 8 bases and 1 base, in that order; junction bases with no gene match: 7. This CDR3 contains 14 residues. TCRdb keeps only in-frame clones here, not all; method: immunoSEQ multiplex PCR. The sample includes approximately 3,600 clones, around three quarters of them seen just once. This TCR came from a person aged 55 to 79 with lung adenocarcinoma. This chain joins TRBV19 and TRBJ2-5; 7 nucleotides match TRBD1. Specimen: FFPE adjacent normal lung tissue. The CDR3 loop reads CASAPGTAQETQYF. The DNA of the CDR3 is TGTGCCAGTGCTCCCGGGACAGCCCAAGAGACCCAGTACTTC.